The subject of this entry is one T cell receptor beta chain. Profiling relied on immunoSEQ multiplex PCR, and the TCRdb table lists in-frame clones only, not all of them. The sample lists roughly 250,000 clones; roughly 80% were seen once. The V end was cut by 1 base, the J end by 6 bases, with 16 bases between. The CDR3 spans 15 residues. Per the germline V gene, CDR1 is SGHDT and CDR2 is YYEEEE. The source of the sample is a study of blood T cell repertoires in COVID-19. Participants were aged about 18 to 90 years, lived in under 25 US areas, and enrolled virtually. Clinical histories supplied by participants themselves formed the basis of cohort assignment.

J is TRBJ1-2 and V is TRBV5-6; D is undetermined. Sequenced input: PBMCs or T cells enriched from blood (not recorded which). This TCR was recovered from a middle-aged woman who had been exposed to COVID-19. Here the CDR3 reads CASSLPPGAGDGYTF. In DNA, the CDR3 is TGTGCCAGCAGCTTGCCCCCGGGCGCCGGGGATGGCTACACCTTC.